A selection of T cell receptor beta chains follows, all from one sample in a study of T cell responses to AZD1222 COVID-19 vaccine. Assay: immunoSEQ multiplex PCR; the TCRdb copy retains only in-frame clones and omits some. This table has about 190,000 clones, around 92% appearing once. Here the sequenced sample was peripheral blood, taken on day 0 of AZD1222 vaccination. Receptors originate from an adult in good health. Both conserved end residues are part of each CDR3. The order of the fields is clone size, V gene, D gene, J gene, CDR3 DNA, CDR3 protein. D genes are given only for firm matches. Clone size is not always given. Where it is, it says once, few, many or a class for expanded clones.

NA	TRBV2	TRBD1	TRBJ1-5	TGTGCCAGCAGGGAGACAGGGAGCAATCAGCCCCAGCATTTT	CASRETGSNQPQHF
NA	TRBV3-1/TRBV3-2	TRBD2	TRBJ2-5	TGTGCCAGCAGCCAGAACGGACTAGCAGAAGAGACCCAGTACTTC	CASSQNGLAEETQYF
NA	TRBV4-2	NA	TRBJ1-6	TGTGCCAGCAGCCAAGAAGGGATTATCTCCTATAATTCACCCCTCCACTTT	CASSQEGIISYNSPLHF
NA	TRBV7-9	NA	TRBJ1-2	TGTGCCAGCAGCTTTCTCTCCTTGGAGGGCTACACCTTC	CASSFLSLEGYTF
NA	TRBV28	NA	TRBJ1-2	TGTGCCAGCAGTTCAGGCCGCAGCTACACCTTC	CASSSGRSYTF
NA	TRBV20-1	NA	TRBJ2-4	TGCAGTGCTAGTAAGGCAGGTCATGGCATTCAGTACTTC	CSASKAGHGIQYF
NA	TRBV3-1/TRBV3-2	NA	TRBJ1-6	TGTGCCAGCAGCCAAGAGGCCGCCTATAATTCACCCCTCCACTTT	CASSQEAAYNSPLHF
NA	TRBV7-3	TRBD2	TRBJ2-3	TGTGCCAGCAGCTCAATAGCGGGGGCGGCAGATACGCAGTATTTT	CASSSIAGAADTQYF
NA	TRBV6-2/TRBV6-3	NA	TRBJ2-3	TGTGCCAGCAGCTTACCTCCTAGTACACTCCATACGCAGTATTTT	CASSLPPSTLHTQYF
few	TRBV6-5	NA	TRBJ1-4	TGTGCCAGCAGTTACCTAGGGTCCCGAAATGAAAAACTGTTTTTT	CASSYLGSRNEKLFF
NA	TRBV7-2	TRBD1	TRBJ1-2	TGTGCCAGCAGCTTATTGGGACAGGGGGGCTATGGCTACACCTTC	CASSLLGQGGYGYTF
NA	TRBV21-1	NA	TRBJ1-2	TGTGCCAGCAGCAAACTAGGGAGATTTGGGTATGGCTACACCTTC	CASSKLGRFGYGYTF
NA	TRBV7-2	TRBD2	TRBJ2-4	TGTGCCAGCAGATTTAGCGGGGGAGACATTCAGTACTTC	CASRFSGGDIQYF
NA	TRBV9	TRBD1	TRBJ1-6	TGTGCCAGCAGCGACAGGGGAGGGAATTCACCCCTCCACTTT	CASSDRGGNSPLHF
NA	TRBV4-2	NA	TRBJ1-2	TGTGCCAGCAGCCAAGACCGGCGGGGAGTCTATGGCTACACCTTC	CASSQDRRGVYGYTF
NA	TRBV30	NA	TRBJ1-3	TGTGCCTGGGAAAAGAGCTCTGGAAACACCATATATTTT	CAWEKSSGNTIYF
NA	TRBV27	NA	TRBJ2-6	TGTGCCAGCAGTTCCACCGGTAACTCTGGGGCCAACGTCCTGACTTTC	CASSSTGNSGANVLTF
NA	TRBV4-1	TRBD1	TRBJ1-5	TGCGCCAGCAGCCAAGGGGACAGGGAGGGACAGCCCCAGCATTTT	CASSQGDREGQPQHF
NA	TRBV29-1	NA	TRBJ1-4	TGCAGCGTCTCAATGGGAGGGACCGCTAATGAAAAACTGTTTTTT	CSVSMGGTANEKLFF
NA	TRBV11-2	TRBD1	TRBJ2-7	TGTGCCAGCAGTCCGGGACAGCGACTCTACGAGCAGTACTTC	CASSPGQRLYEQYF
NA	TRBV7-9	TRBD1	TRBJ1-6	TGTGCCACCCGACAGGGTGATTCACCCCTCCACTTT	CATRQGDSPLHF
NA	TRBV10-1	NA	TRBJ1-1	TGCGCCAGCAGTGACCCTAGGGGTGAAGCTTTCTTT	CASSDPRGEAFF
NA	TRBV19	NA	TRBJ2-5	TGTGCCAGTAGTGTCTGGGGGGTGAGGGAGACCCAGTACTTC	CASSVWGVRETQYF
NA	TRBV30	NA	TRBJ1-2	TGTGCCTGGAATAAGGGTGGAGCCAACTATGGCTACACCTTC	CAWNKGGANYGYTF
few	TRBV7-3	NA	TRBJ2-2	TGTGCCAGCAGCTCCCGCGGGGCACCCGGGGAGCTGTTTTTT	CASSSRGAPGELFF
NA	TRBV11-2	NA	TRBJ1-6	TGTGCCAGCAGCTTAGGGCCTGTCGGGGGAGACTCCTATAATTCACCCCTCCACTTT	CASSLGPVGGDSYNSPLHF
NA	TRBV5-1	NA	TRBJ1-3	TGCGCCAGCAGCTTGACAGACTCTGGAAACACCATATATTTT	CASSLTDSGNTIYF
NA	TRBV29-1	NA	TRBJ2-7	TGCAGCGTTGAAGGCGACGGTTCGTTCTCCTACGAGCAGTACTTC	CSVEGDGSFSYEQYF
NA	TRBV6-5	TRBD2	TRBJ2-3	TGTGCCAGCTTGCTAGCGGGGGGGCCAGATACGCAGTATTTT	CASLLAGGPDTQYF
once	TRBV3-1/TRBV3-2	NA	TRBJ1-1	TGTGCCAGCAGCCAGAGGGGGGCCCGAATTCAGGACACTGAAGCTTTCTTT	CASSQRGARIQDTEAFF
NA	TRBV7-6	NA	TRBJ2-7	TGTGCCAGCAGCCCCCGAAAGGGGGCCTACGAGCAGTACTTC	CASSPRKGAYEQYF
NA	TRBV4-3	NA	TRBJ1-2	TGCGCCAGCAGCCAAGATGGTCGGGGCAGGGGTCGGGGCTATGGCTACACCTTC	CASSQDGRGRGRGYGYTF
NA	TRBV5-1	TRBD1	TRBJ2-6	TGCGCCAGCAGCAAAGACAGGGCGAGCTCTGGGGCCAACGTCCTGACTTTC	CASSKDRASSGANVLTF
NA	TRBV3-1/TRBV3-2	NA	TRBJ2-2	TGTGCCAGCAGCCAATCGAGTCTTAGGGTCACCGGGGAGCTGTTTTTT	CASSQSSLRVTGELFF
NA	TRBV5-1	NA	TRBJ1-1	TGCGCCAGCAGCTTGGACGGGAGAGAAGCTTTCTTT	CASSLDGREAFF
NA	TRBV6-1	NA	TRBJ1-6	TGTGCCAGCAGTGAAACAGTTACAAGAAATAATTCACCCCTCCACTTT	CASSETVTRNNSPLHF
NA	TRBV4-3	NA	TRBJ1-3	TGCGCCAGCAGCCCGGACCGTTTCTCTGGAAACACCATATATTTT	CASSPDRFSGNTIYF
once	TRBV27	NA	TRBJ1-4	TGTGCCAGCAGGCCGACAGGAACTAATGAAAAACTGTTTTTT	CASRPTGTNEKLFF
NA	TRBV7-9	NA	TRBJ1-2	TGTGCCAGCAGCTTAGAAGGCCGGGGGAGGGCAGCGATCTATGGCTACACCTTC	CASSLEGRGRAAIYGYTF
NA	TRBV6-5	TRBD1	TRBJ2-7	TGTGCCAGCAGTTCTTCCGGGACAGGGGGTTCCTACGAGCAGTACTTC	CASSSSGTGGSYEQYF
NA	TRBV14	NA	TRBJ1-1	TGTGCCAGCAGCCAAGAATGGAGTATGAACACTGAAGCTTTCTTT	CASSQEWSMNTEAFF
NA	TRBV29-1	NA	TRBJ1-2	TGCAGCGTTGAAGACCCATTCACTGGCTACACCTTC	CSVEDPFTGYTF
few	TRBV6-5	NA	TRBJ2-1	TGTGCCAGCAGGATGTCCGGGTACAATGAGCAGTTCTTC	CASRMSGYNEQFF
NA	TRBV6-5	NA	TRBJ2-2	TGTGCCAGCAGTTTACGGACAGCAAACACCGGGGAGCTGTTTTTT	CASSLRTANTGELFF
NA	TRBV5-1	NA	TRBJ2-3	TGCGCCAGCAGCCCCCGCACAGATACGCAGTATTTT	CASSPRTDTQYF
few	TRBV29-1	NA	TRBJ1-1	TGCAGCGTTGACGGGGGACCCACTGAAGCTTTCTTT	CSVDGGPTEAFF
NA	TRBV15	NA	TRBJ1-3	TGTGCCACCAGCAGAGACGGAAACACCATATATTTT	CATSRDGNTIYF
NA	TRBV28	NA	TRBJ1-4	TGTGCCAGCAGGCCGGCACCGGGCGAAAAACTGTTTTTT	CASRPAPGEKLFF
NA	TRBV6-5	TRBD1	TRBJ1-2	TGTGCCAGCGGGGGCGGGACAGGGTCGTTTGGCTACACCTTC	CASGGGTGSFGYTF
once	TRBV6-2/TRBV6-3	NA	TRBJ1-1	TGTGCCAGCAGTTTACAGGGTATGAACACTGAAGCTTTCTTT	CASSLQGMNTEAFF
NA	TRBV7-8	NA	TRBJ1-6	TGTGCCAGCAGCCGATTGACAGAGGAGCCCCTCCACTTT	CASSRLTEEPLHF
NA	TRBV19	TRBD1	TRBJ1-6	TGTGCCAGTACCGACAGGGGGAATTCACCCCTCCACTTT	CASTDRGNSPLHF
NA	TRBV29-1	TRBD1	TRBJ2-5	TGCAGCGTCCAATCGGGACAGGCCACCATCCGCGAAGAGACCCAGTACTTC	CSVQSGQATIREETQYF
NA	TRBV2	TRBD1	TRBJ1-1	TGTGCCAGCAGAGAACAGGGGATTGCGAACACTGAAGCTTTCTTT	CASREQGIANTEAFF
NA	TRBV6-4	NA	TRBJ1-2	TGTGCCAGCAGTGGAGGGGGACCTCGGGCTGGCTACACCTTC	CASSGGGPRAGYTF
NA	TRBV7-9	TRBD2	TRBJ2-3	TGTGCTACTGGGGGGCTAGCGGGCCTTTGGGGCACAGATACGCAGTATTTT	CATGGLAGLWGTDTQYF
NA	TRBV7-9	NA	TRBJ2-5	TGTGCCAGCAGCCACATCAAGGTAGAGACCCAGTACTTC	CASSHIKVETQYF